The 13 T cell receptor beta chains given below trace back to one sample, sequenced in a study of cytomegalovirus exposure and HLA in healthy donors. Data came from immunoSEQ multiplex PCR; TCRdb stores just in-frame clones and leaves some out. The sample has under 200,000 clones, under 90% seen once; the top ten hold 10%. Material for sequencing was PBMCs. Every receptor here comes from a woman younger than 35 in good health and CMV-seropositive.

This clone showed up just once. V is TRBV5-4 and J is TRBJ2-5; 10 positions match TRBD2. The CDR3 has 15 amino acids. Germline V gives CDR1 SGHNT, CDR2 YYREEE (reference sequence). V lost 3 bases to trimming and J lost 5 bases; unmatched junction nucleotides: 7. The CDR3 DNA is TGTGCCAGCAGCTCCGCCACTAGCGGGATTGAGACCCAGTACTTC. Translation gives CASSSATSGIETQYF.

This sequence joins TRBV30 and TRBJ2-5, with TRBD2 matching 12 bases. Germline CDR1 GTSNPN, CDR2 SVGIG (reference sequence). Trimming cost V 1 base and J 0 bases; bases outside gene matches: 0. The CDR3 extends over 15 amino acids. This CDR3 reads CAWSGLAGDQETQYF. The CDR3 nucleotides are TGTGCCTGGAGTGGACTAGCGGGGGACCAAGAGACCCAGTACTTC.

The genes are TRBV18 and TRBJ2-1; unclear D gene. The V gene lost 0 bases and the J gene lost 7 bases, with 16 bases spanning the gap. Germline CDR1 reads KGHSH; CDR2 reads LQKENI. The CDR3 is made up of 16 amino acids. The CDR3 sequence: CASSPPASRVINEQFF. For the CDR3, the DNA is TGTGCCAGCTCACCACCAGCCTCAAGAGTAATTAATGAGCAGTTCTTC.

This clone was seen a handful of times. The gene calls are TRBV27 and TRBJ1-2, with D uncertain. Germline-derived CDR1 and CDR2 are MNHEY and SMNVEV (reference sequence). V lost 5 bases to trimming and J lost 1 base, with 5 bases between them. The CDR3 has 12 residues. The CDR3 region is CASSPDNYGYTF. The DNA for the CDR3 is TGTGCCAGCAGTCCAGATAACTATGGCTACACCTTC.

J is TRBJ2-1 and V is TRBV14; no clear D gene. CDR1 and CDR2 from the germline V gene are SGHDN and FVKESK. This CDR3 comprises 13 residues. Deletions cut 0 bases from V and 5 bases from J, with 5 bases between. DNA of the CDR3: TGTGCCAGCAGCCAAGACCCAAACAATGAGCAGTTCTTC. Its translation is CASSQDPNNEQFF.

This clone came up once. CDR3 in DNA: TGTGCCAGCAGCCCCGACAGAAACTATGGCTACACCTTC. Its translation is CASSPDRNYGYTF. This chain joins TRBV7-3 and TRBJ1-2, with a tentative D call TRBD1 (5 bases). Germline CDR1 is SGHTA and CDR2 is FQGTGA. This CDR3 has 13 residues. With 5 bases removed from V and 2 bases from J, the gap between germline ends came to 9 bases.

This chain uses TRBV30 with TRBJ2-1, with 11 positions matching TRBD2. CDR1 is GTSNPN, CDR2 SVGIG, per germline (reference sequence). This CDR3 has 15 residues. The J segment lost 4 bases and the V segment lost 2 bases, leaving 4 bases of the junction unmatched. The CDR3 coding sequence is TGTGCCTGGAGTCGGCTAGCGGGAGGTTACAATGAGCAGTTCTTC. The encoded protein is CAWSRLAGGYNEQFF.

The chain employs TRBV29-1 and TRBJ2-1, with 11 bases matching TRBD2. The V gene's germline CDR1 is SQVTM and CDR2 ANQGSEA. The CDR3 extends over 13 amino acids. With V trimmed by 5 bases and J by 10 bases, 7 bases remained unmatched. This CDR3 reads CSVLRLAGREQFF. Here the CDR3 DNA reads TGCAGCGTTCTAAGACTAGCGGGAAGGGAGCAGTTCTTC.

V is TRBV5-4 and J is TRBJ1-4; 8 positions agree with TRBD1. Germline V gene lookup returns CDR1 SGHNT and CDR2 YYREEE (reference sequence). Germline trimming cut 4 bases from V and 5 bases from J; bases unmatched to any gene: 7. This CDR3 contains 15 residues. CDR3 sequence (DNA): TGTGCCAGCAGCGAAAACAGGGGGTTAAATGAAAAACTGTTTTTT. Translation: CASSENRGLNEKLFF.

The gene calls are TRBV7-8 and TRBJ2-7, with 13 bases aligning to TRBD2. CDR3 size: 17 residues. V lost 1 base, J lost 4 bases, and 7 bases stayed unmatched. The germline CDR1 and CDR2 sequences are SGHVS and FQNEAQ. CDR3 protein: CASSLGTSGSYKYEQYF. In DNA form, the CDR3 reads TGTGCCAGCAGCTTAGGGACTAGCGGGAGTTATAAATACGAGCAGTACTTC.

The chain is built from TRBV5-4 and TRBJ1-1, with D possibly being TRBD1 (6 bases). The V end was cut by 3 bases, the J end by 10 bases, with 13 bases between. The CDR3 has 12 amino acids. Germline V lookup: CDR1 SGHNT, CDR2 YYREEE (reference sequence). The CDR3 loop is CASSSGQLRAFF. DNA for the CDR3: TGTGCCAGCAGCTCTGGACAGCTCAGAGCTTTCTTT.

In DNA, the CDR3 is TGTGCCAGCAGCGTGGGCCCTGCGCGAGGGCCGGATGAGCAGTTCTTC. Its translation is CASSVGPARGPDEQFF. The rearrangement joins TRBV9 to TRBJ2-1, with D tentatively TRBD2 (5 bases). CDR1 SGDLS and CDR2 YYNGEE come from the germline V gene. V was clipped by 2 bases and J by 8 bases, with 20 bases between them. The CDR3 sequence is 16 residues long.

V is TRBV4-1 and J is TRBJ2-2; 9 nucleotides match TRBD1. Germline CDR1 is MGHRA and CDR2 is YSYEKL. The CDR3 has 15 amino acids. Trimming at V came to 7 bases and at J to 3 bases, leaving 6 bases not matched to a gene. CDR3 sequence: CASNLQGADTGELFF. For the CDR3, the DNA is TGCGCCAGCAATCTACAGGGGGCGGACACCGGGGAGCTGTTTTTT.